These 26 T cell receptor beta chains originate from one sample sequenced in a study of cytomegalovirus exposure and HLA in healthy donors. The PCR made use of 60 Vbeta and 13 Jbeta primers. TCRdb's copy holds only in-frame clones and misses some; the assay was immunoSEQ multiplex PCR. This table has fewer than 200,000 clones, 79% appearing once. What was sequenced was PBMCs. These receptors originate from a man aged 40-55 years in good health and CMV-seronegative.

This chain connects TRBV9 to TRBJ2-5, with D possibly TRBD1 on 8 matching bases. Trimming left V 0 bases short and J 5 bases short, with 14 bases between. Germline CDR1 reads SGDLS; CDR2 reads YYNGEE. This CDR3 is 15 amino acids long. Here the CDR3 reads CASSVATGGGETQYF. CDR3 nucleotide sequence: TGTGCCAGCAGCGTAGCAACAGGGGGAGGGGAGACCCAGTACTTC.

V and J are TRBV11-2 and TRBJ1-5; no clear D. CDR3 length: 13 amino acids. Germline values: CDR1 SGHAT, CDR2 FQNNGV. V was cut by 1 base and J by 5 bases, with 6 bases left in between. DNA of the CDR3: TGTGCCAGCAGCTTAGGTACAGATCAGCCCCAGCATTTT. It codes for CASSLGTDQPQHF.

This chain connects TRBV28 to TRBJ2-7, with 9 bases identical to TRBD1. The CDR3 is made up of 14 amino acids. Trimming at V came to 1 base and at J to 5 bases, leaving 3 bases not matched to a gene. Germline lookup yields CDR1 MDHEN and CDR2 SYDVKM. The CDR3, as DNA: TGTGCCAGCAGTTTATTCGACAGGGGGAACGAGCAGTACTTC. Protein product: CASSLFDRGNEQYF. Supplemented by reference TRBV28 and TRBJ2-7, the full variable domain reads DVKVTQSSRYLVKRTGEKVFLECVQDMDHENMFWYRQDPGLGLRLIYFSYDVKMKEKGDIPEGYSVSREKKERFSLILESASTNQTSMYLCASSLFDRGNEQYFGPGTRLTVT.

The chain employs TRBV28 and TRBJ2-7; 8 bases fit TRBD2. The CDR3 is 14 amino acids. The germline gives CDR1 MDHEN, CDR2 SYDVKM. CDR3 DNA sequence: TGTGCAACCTTCGGGGGGGGGACCTACTACGAGCAGTACTTC. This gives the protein CATFGGGTYYEQYF.

As DNA, the CDR3 is TGTGCCAGCAGCCAAGGCTCCCAGGGGGCTAATGAAAAACTGTTTTTT. It encodes CASSQGSQGANEKLFF. V usage is TRBV4-2 and J usage is TRBJ1-4; 7 nucleotides match TRBD1. This CDR3 is built from 16 residues. Germline lookup yields CDR1 LGHNA and CDR2 YNFKEQ. Trimming cost V 1 base and J 3 bases; bases outside gene matches: 5.

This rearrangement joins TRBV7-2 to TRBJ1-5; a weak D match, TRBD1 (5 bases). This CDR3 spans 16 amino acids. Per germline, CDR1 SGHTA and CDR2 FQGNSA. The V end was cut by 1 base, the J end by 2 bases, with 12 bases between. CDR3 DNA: TGTGCCAGCAGCTTAGTGGGCGGAGGGGGCAATCAGCCCCAGCATTTT. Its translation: CASSLVGGGGNQPQHF.

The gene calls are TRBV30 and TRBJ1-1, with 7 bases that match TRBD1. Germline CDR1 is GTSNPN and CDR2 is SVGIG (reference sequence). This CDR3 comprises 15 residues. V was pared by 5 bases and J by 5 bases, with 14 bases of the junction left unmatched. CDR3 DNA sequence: TGTGCCTGGTATGGGACAGCTCCCCTTAGGACTGAAGCTTTCTTT. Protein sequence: CAWYGTAPLRTEAFF.

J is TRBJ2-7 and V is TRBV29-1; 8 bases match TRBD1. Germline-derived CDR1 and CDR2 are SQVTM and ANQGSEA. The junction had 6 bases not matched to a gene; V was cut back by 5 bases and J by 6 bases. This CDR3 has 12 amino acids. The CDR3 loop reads CSVQTGGSEQYF. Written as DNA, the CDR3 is TGCAGCGTTCAAACAGGGGGATCCGAGCAGTACTTC.

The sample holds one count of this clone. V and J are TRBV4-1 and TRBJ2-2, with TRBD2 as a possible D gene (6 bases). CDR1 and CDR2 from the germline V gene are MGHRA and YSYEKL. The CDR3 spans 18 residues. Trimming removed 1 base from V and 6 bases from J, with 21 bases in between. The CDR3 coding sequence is TGCGCCAGCAGCCAAGTGGTTATGTCGTTTGGAGGGGCCGGGGAGCTGTTTTTT. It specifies CASSQVVMSFGGAGELFF.

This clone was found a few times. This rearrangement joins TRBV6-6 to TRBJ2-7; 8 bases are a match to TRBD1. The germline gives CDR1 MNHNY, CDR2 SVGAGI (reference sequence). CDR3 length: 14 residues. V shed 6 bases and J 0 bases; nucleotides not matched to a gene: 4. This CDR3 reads CASRPGQVSYEQYF. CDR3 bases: TGTGCCAGCAGACCGGGACAGGTCTCCTACGAGCAGTACTTC.

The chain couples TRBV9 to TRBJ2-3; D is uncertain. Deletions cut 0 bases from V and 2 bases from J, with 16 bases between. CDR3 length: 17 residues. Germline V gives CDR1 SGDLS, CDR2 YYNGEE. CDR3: CASSVGRQQVLTDTQYF. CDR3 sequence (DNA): TGTGCCAGCAGCGTAGGTCGTCAGCAGGTCCTCACAGATACGCAGTATTTT.

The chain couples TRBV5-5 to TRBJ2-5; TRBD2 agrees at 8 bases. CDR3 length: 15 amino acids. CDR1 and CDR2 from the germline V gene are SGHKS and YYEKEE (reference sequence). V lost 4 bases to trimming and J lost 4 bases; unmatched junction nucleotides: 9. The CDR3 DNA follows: TGTGCCAGCAGCCCTACTAGCGGTCTTTTAGAGACCCAGTACTTC. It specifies CASSPTSGLLETQYF.

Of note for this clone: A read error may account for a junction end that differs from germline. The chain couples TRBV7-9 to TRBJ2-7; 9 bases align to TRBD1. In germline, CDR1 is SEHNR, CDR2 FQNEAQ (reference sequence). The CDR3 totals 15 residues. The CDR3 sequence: CSSSWGWDRADEQYF. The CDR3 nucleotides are TGTTCCAGCAGCTGGGGTTGGGACAGGGCTGACGAGCAGTACTTC.

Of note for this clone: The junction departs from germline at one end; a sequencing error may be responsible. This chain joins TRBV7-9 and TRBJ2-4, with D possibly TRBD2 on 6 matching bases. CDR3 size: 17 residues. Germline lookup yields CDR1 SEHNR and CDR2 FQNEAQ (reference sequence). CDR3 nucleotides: TGTGCCAGCAGCTCTCCGGGGGACGGCTGGGCCAAAAACAGTCAGTACTTC. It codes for CASSSPGDGWAKNSQYF.

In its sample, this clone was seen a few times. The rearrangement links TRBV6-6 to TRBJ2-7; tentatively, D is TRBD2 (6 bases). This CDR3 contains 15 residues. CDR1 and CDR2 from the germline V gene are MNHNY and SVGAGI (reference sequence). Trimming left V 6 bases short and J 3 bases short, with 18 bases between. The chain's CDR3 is CASSQSTGSFYEQYF. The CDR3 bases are TGTGCCAGCAGCCAAAGTACCGGGAGCTTCTACGAGCAGTACTTC.

CDR3 sequence reads: CASSFLAGGNNEQFF. Here the CDR3 DNA reads TGTGCCAGCTCATTTCTAGCGGGAGGAAACAATGAGCAGTTCTTC. The rearrangement joins TRBV18 to TRBJ2-1, with 11 nucleotides matching TRBD2. The V segment lost 5 bases and the J segment 5 bases; nucleotides outside the gene matches: 5. Germline CDR1 and CDR2: KGHSH and LQKENI. This CDR3 contains 15 residues.

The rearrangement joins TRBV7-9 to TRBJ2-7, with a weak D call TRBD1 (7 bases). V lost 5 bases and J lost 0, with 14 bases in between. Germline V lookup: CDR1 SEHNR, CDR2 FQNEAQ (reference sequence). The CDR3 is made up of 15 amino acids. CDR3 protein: CASSPPGGSSYEQYF. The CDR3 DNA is TGTGCCAGCAGCCCACCAGGGGGGAGCTCCTACGAGCAGTACTTC.

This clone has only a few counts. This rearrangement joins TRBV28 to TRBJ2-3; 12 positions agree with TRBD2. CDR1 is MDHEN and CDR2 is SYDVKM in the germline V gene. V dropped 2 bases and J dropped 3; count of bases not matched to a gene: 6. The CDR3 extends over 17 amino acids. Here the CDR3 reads CASSLPSGRAETDTQYF. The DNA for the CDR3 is TGTGCCAGCAGTTTACCTAGCGGGAGGGCCGAGACAGATACGCAGTATTTT.

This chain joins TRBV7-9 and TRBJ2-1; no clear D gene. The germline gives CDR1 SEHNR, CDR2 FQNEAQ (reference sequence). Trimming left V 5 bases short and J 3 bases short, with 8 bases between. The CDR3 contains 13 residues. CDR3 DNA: TGTGCCAGCAGCCCCGGTGGCTACAATGAGCAGTTCTTC. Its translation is CASSPGGYNEQFF. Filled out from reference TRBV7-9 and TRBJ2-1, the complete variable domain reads DTGVSQNPRHKITKRGQNVTFRCDPISEHNRLYWYRQTLGQGPEFLTYFQNEAQLEKSRLLSDRFSAERPKGSFSTLEIQRTEQGDSAMYLCASSPGGYNEQFFGPGTRLTVL.

The CDR3 DNA sequence: TGTGCCACCAGCAGAGGCAGGGGAAACGAGCAGTACTTC. Its protein product is CATSRGRGNEQYF. The chain carries TRBV15 and TRBJ2-7; a possible D gene is TRBD1 (6 bases). Germline CDR1 and CDR2: LNHNV and YYDKDF (reference sequence). The CDR3 runs to 13 residues. Between the trimmed V and J ends, which lost 1 base and 5 bases, there was a span of 9 bases.

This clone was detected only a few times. In nucleotides, the CDR3 is TGTGCCAGCGTCAGGAGGATCACTGAAGCTTTCTTT. This codes for CASVRRITEAFF. The chain joins TRBV2 to TRBJ1-1; D remains unclear. Trimming removed 8 bases from V and 4 bases from J, with 11 bases in between. The CDR3 totals 12 residues. Germline CDR1 reads SNHLY; CDR2 reads FYNNEI.

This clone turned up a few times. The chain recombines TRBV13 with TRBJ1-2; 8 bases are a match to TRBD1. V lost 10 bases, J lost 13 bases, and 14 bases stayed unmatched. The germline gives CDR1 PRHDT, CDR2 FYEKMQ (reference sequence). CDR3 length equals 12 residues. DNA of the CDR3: TGTGCCACAAGAAAGGACAGGGCTAGGTTCACCTTC. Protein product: CATRKDRARFTF.

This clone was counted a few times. DNA of the CDR3: TGTGCCAGCAGTTTCTCGGTTAACACTGAAGCTTTCTTT. Protein: CASSFSVNTEAFF. This chain links TRBV28 with TRBJ1-1; D is unclear. V gave up 3 bases and J gave up 2 bases, with 7 bases separating them. Germline V gives CDR1 MDHEN, CDR2 SYDVKM. The CDR3 extends over 13 amino acids.

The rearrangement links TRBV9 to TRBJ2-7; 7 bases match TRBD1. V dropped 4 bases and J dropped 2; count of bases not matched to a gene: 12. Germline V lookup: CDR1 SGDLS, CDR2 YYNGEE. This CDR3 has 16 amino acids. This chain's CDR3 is CASSLATGRTAYEQYF. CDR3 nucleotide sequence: TGTGCCAGCAGCCTTGCGACAGGGAGAACTGCCTACGAGCAGTACTTC. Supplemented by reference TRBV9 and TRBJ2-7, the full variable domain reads DSGVTQTPKHLITATGQRVTLRCSPRSGDLSVYWYQQSLDQGLQFLIQYYNGEERAKGNILERFSAQQFPDLHSELNLSSLELGDSALYFCASSLATGRTAYEQYFGPGTRLTVT.

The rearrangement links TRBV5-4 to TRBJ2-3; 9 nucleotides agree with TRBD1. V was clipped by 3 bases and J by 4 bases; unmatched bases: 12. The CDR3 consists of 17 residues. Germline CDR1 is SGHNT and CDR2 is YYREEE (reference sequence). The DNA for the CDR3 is TGTGCCAGCAGCTCTCCTAAAACAGGGGGCGGGCCAGATACGCAGTATTTT. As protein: CASSSPKTGGGPDTQYF.

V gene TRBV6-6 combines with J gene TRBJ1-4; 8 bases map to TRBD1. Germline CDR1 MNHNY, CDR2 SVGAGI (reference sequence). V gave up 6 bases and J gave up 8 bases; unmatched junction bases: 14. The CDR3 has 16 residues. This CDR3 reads CASSYNRQGAGEKLFF. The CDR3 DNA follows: TGTGCCAGCAGCTATAACCGTCAGGGGGCAGGGGAAAAACTGTTTTTT.